This T cell receptor beta chain stems from a study of OX40 agonist ivuxolimab in advanced cancers. In the study overall: Given to patients was ivuxolimab, an agonistic anti-OX40 (CD134) antibody. Males comprised about 78% of the group, whose mean age was roughly 60 years (range roughly 20 to 90).

Germline CDR1 reads SGHDT; CDR2 reads YYEEEE. Trimming removed 0 bases from V and 13 bases from J, with 14 bases in between. The CDR3 contains 14 residues. This clone has just one count. The data were produced by immunoSEQ multiplex PCR, yet TCRdb's version contains in-frame clones alone and is incomplete. The table records about 8,900 clones, 65% to 70% of them present only once. The receptor comes from an adult with an advanced solid tumor such as melanoma, head and neck, liver or kidney cancer. The sequences come from CD4+ or CD8+ T cells sorted from blood, collected in a trial of the OX40 agonist ivuxolimab. The genes are TRBV5-6 and TRBJ1-6, with D perhaps matching TRBD1 (5 bases). The CDR3 spells CASSLAGGEPPLHF. In nucleotides, the CDR3 is TGTGCCAGCAGCTTGGCCGGAGGGGAGCCGCCCCTCCACTTT.